A single TCR beta chain is shown here with its context. Sequenced by immunoSEQ multiplex PCR; TCRdb stores in-frame clones only, minus some. The table shows 300,000 to 400,000 clones, with around nine tenths occurring only once. These data come from a study of blood T cell repertoires in COVID-19. The wider study: COVID-19 samples collected from the United States, Italy and Spain covered acute and convalescent phases. T cells, B-cell-depleted T cells, or PBMCs provided the cDNA or gDNA that served as material.

The CDR3 consists of 17 residues. Trimming took 2 bases from V and 0 from J; bases not matched to a gene: 3. Germline V CDR1 and CDR2: MNHNS, SASEGT. The sample comprised peripheral blood. The origin of this receptor is a woman aged 50 to 65 with active or convalescent COVID-19. This rearrangement joins TRBV6-1 to TRBJ2-1; 11 nucleotides agree with TRBD1. DNA for the CDR3: TGTGCCAGCAGTGAATCTGGGACAGGGGGCTCCTACAATGAGCAGTTCTTC. It encodes CASSESGTGGSYNEQFF.